This entry describes one T cell receptor (beta chain). This clonotype was seen repeatedly, ten times or more. This receptor's antigen is unknown. Base quality data are lacking; no much larger clone is found one base away. Reading from cysteine to phenylalanine, the CDR3 counts 15 amino acids. The sequence is cut down to CDR3 DNA, 45 bases in frame from base 1. After removal of 3 bases from V and 6 bases from J, the junction retains 6 bases not matched to a gene. Only healthy Caucasian donors were included. The study also sequenced three unrelated non-twin adults: a male aged 18 to 30, a male aged 50 to 59 and a female aged 50 to 59. Miltenyi CD45RO+ enrichment and human naive T-cell isolation kits were used to isolate memory (CD45RO+) and naive T cells from PBMC. This specimen comes from a study of identical twins (dated by TCRdb to 2016 to 2017). Background for the entire study: To test whether fetal clonotypes persist, this study deep-sequenced TCR alpha and beta repertoires from monozygotic twins, from unrelated adults of various ages, and from cord blood. To rule out contamination, replicate twin experiments were performed at different times with different library preparation protocols.

Library creation used 5' RACE. Instrument used: Illumina HiSeq 2000. Template switching added a universal primer binding site, and the final cDNA carried a unique molecular identifier that allowed TCR cDNA molecules to be counted accurately. Specific primers in the conserved constant-segment region were used to synthesize first-strand cDNA for TCR alpha and beta chains. To control for contamination, every cDNA library carried two barcodes: a SMART-Mk sample barcode plus Illumina barcodes. TruSeq adapter sequences, together with Illumina sample barcodes, were added in two successive PCR steps. The TCR alpha and beta cDNA libraries were sequenced on the Illumina HiSeq platform using custom primers. In the paper's pipeline: MiGEC was used to process raw reads and extract unique molecular identifiers, and MiXCR was used to find CDR3 positions. Recombination models were inferred per individual with the repgenHMM and IGoR tools using an EM algorithm. The analysis of shared clonotypes was done with the tcR package in R, with sharing normalized by the product of cloneset sizes. To study raw recombination free of thymic and clonal selection effects, out-of-frame nonproductive sequences were analyzed. TCRdb itself trimmed the public reads at Q25 with fastp, ran MiXCR and retained productive beta chains. A single entry per CDR3 protein holds the most common genes and DNA from its merged rows. The V and J calls and clone size come from TCRdb's table, not from the authors' own analysis. This sample lists 420,000 or so distinct CDR3 sequences; around a sixth were detected once. The top ten constitute around 10% of the sample.

Study-level results and caveats: The excess sharing between twins in beta out-of-frame sequences was weaker because fewer shared sequences reduced the signal-to-noise ratio. In monozygotic twins, out-of-frame TCR alpha sharing was systematically underestimated by recombination models, although the models agreed with sharing between unrelated individuals. Compared with coincidental sharing between unrelated individuals, out-of-frame TCR alpha sequences shared between twins showed an excess of sequences with low generation probability. Invariant T cells such as MAIT and iNKT could partly confound zero-insertion analyses, though diverse VJ usage argued against this for most clonotypes. Because the same donors could not be followed over many years, conclusions were based on cross-sectional statistical analysis. Abundant cord blood beta clonotypes had fewer insertions, young adult naive repertoires showed a similar but weaker trend, and memory repertoires showed no such trend.

The specimen sequenced was naive T cells sorted from blood. The sample's cell subset or site label, decoded: cells isolated with a human naive T-cell isolation kit. The chain employs TRBV12-3 or TRBV12-4 and TRBJ2-2; TRBD2 fits 8 bases in the junction. The receptor comes from a man in his fifties in good health. The CDR3 protein: CASSLGGGPPGELFF. The DNA reads as follows: TGTGCCAGCAGTTTGGGCGGGGGGCCCCCCGGGGAGCTGTTTTTT.